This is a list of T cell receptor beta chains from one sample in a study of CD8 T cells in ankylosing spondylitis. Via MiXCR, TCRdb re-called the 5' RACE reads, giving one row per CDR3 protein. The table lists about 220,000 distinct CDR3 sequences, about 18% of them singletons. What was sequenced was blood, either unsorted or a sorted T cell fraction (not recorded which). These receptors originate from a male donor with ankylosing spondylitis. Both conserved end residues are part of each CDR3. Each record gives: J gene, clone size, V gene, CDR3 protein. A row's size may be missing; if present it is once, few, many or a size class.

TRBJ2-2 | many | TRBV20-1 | CSARPGGDAGELFF
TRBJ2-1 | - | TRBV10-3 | CAISEGTGGLLNNEQFF
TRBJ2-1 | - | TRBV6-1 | CASSEDPYLTQGGQFF
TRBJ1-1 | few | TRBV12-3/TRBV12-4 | CASSPWSGVNTEAFF
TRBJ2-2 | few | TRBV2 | CASSGTENTGELFF
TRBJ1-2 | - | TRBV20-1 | CSASHTGGGNRGYGYTF
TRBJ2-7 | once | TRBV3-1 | CASSPRGLAGTYEQYF
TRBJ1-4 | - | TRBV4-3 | CASSQDSGTATNEKLFF
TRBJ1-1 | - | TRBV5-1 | CARELGVAEAFF
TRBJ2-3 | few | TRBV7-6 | CASSLLVSGSSTDTQYF
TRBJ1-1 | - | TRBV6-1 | CASSHDPNTEAFF
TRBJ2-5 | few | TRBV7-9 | CASSPRAYIEETQYF
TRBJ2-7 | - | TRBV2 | CASSEIAGGLAYEQYF
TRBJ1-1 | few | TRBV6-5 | CASSYGGGTEAFF
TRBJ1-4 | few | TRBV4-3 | CASSQGMGWAEKLFF
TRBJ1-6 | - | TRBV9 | CASSGGGLGSPLHF
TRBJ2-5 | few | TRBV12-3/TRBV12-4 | CASSPGPTQETQYF
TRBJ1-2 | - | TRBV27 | CASSPNGAIGGYTF
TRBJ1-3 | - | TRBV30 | CAWSITDRTKNSGNTIYF
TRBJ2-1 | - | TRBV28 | CASSRPGTGDEQFF
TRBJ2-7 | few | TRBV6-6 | CASSYFYEQYF
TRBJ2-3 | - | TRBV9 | CASSLNNLAFTDTQYF
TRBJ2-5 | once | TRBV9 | CASSEDRGETQYF
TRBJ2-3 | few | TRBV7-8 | CASSLDYLTDTQYF
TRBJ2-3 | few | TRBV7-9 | CASRGPSSTSSTDTQYF
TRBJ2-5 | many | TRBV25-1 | CASLLGETQYF
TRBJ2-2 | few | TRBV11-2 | CASSLWELNTGELFF
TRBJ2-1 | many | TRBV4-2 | CASSHVSSTYEQFF
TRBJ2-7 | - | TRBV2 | CASSFSGSNEQYF
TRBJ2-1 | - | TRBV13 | CASSFLRGEGENNEQFF
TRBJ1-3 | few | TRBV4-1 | CASSQEFSAGSGNTIYF
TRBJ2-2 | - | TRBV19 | CASSMDREHTGELFF
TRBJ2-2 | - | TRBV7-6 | CASSPTAGEGFLPSTGELFF
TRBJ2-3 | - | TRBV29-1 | CSVSISWGVTDTQYF
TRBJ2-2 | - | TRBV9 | CASSVRDSTNTGELFF
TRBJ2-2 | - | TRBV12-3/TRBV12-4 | CASSFGQGDTGELFF
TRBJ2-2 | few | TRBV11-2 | CASSLEGGLGELFF
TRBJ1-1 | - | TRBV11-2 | CASSLVIMGDNTEAFF
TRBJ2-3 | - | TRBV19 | CASRSGRVTDTQYF
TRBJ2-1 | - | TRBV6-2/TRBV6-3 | CASSPHEGGSYNEQFF